This T cell receptor beta chain was obtained from a study of cytomegalovirus exposure and HLA in healthy donors. General study results and limits: Most TCRs appeared rarely, but some public TCRs recurred in many donors. TCR beta V- and J-gene trimming, according to a later analysis, was linked to a missense DCLRE1C variant. Reportedly, HLA-A and HLA-B alleles of most subjects were accurately predicted from TCR beta.

From germline, CDR1 is SGHTA and CDR2 FQGTGA. The ends were cut back, 1 base at V and 1 base at J, with 8 bases in the middle. The CDR3 totals 15 residues. PCR amplification relied on 60 Vbeta primers (plus 13 Jbeta primers). Sequencing used immunoSEQ multiplex PCR; TCRdb keeps in-frame clones, though not all of them. Found here are roughly 120,000 clones, 15% of them singletons; the top ten hold 1.9%. This clone was detected only a few times. What it binds is not known. The source is a woman younger than 30 in good health and CMV-seronegative. What was sequenced was PBMCs. The chain couples TRBV7-3 to TRBJ2-1; TRBD1 is a possible D gene (5 bases). The chain's CDR3 is CASSLSQGSYNEQFF. The DNA of the CDR3 is TGTGCCAGCAGCTTAAGCCAGGGTTCCTACAATGAGCAGTTCTTC.